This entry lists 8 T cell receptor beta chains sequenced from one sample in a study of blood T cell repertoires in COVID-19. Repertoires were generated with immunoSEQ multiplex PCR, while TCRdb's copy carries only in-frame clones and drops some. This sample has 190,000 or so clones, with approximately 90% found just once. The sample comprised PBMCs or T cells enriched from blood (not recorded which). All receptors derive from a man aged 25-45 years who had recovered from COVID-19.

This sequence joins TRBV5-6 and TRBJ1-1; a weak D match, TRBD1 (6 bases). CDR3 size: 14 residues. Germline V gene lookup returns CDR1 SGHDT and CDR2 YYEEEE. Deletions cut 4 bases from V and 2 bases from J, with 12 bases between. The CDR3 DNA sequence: TGTGCCAGCAGCACGACAGGTTTCAACACTGAAGCTTTCTTT. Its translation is CASSTTGFNTEAFF.

The CDR3 here is CASSIVTPSGGYEQFF. DNA for the CDR3: TGTGCCAGTAGTATAGTAACCCCTAGCGGGGGGTATGAGCAGTTCTTC. The V gene is TRBV19, the J gene TRBJ2-1; TRBD2 aligns across 11 bases. This CDR3 contains 16 residues. V shed 1 base and J 8 bases; nucleotides not matched to a gene: 7. The V gene's germline CDR1 is LNHDA and CDR2 SQIVND (reference sequence).

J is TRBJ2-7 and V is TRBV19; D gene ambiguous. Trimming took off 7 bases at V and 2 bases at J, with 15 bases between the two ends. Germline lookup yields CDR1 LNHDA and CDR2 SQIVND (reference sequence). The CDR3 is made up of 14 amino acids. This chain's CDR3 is CASTPTVQAYEQYF. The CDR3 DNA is TGTGCCAGTACCCCCACAGTACAAGCCTACGAGCAGTACTTC.

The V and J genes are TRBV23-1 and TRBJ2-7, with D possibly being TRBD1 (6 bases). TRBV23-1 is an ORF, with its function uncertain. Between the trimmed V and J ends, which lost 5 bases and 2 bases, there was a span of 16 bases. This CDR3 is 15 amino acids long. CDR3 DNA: TGCGCCAGCAGTGCTCAGGGGAAATATACCTACGAGCAGTACTTC. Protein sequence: CASSAQGKYTYEQYF.

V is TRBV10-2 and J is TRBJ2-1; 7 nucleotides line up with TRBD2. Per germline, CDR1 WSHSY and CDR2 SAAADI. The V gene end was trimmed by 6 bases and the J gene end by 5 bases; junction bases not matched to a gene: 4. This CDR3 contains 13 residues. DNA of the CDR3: TGCGCCAGCAGGAGGGACTACAACAATGAGCAGTTCTTC. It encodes CASRRDYNNEQFF.

The CDR3 reads CASSRRGTEAFF. The CDR3, as DNA: TGTGCCAGCAGCCGCCGCGGCACTGAAGCTTTCTTT. The chain employs TRBV3-1 (or the pseudogene TRBV3-2) and TRBJ1-1; unclear D gene. Germline-derived CDR1 and CDR2 are LGHDT and YNNKEL (reference sequence). Trimming cost V 4 bases and J 4 bases, with 7 bases left between them. The CDR3 consists of 12 residues.

CDR3 residues: CASSLGTGVYEQYF. Here the CDR3 DNA reads TGTGCCAGCAGTCTCGGGACAGGGGTCTACGAGCAGTACTTC. V gene TRBV28 combines with J gene TRBJ2-7; 10 nucleotides match TRBD1. The CDR3 runs to 14 residues. The V gene end was trimmed by 5 bases and the J gene end by 3 bases; junction bases not matched to a gene: 4. Germline lookup yields CDR1 MDHEN and CDR2 SYDVKM.

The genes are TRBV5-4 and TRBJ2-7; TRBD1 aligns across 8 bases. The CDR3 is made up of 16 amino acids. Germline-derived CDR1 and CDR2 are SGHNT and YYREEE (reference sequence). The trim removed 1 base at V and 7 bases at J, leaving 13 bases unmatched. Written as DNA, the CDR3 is TGTGCCAGCAGCTTGAGGCAGGGGGCGCCCCGTTTAGAGCAGTACTTC. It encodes CASSLRQGAPRLEQYF.